This TCR beta chain was recorded in a study of cytomegalovirus exposure and HLA in healthy donors. Study as a whole: Sequencing of 150 million to 200 million T cells in an earlier analysis found roughly 120 million unique TCR beta sequences.

Donors likely had unrecorded immune exposures despite being nominally healthy when sampled. The PCR employed 60 Vbeta primers together with 13 Jbeta primers. The repertoire was sequenced with immunoSEQ multiplex PCR; TCRdb's copy has only in-frame clones and lacks some. The data contain around 99,000 clones, around three quarters of them singletons. Regarding this clone: Its antigen is unidentified.

Study observations and caveats: DRB1 had the most TCR associations and HLA-C the fewest, a later analysis found, with rates varying by HLA locus.

The source is a man aged 30 to 39 in good health and CMV-seronegative. What was sequenced was PBMCs.

For the CDR3, the DNA is TGTGCCAGCAGCCCTCCGGGTCTACGAGACTACGAGCAGTACTTC. Its translation is CASSPPGLRDYEQYF. This rearrangement joins TRBV28 to TRBJ2-7; D remains ambiguous. Trimming took off 6 bases at V and 3 bases at J, with 18 bases between the two ends. Germline V gives CDR1 MDHEN, CDR2 SYDVKM. The CDR3 has 15 residues.